This TCR beta chain was identified during a study of STAT5B mutations in CD4+ large granular lymphocyte leukemia. Germline loops: CDR1 SGHRS, CDR2 YFSETQ. CDR3 length: 15 residues. Trimming cost V 0 bases and J 6 bases, with 12 bases left between them. Regarding this clone: Its matching antigen is unknown.

Broader study findings: TRBV06-family usage was enriched in top patient clones (8/27) versus controls (2/35).

Clones were read by immunoSEQ multiplex PCR, and TCRdb kept only the in-frame ones, dropping some. The table lists about 33,000 clones, roughly four fifths of them singletons. The specimen was CD4+ T cells from blood buffy coats. This sequence was found in a human donor in good health. The chain is built from TRBV5-1 and TRBJ1-4; D uncertain. This CDR3 reads CASSLGGRGDEKLFF. In nucleotides, the CDR3 is TGCGCCAGCAGCTTGGGTGGGCGGGGAGATGAAAAACTGTTTTTT.